These T cell receptor beta chains were read from a single sample in a study of blood T cell repertoires in COVID-19. The data were produced by immunoSEQ multiplex PCR, yet TCRdb's version contains in-frame clones alone and is incomplete. Of approximately 200,000 clones listed, around 87% are singletons. The sample taken for sequencing was PBMCs or T cells enriched from blood (not recorded which). Receptors originate from a woman in her 30s who had recovered from COVID-19. Both conserved end residues are part of each CDR3. Fields, in order: D gene, J gene, V gene, clone size, CDR3 protein, CDR3 DNA. D genes are given only for firm matches. The listing skips clone size in some rows; elsewhere it reads once, few, many or a size class.

>-|TRBJ2-5|TRBV13|-
CASSFLVSGKETQYF
TGTGCCAGCAGCTTCCTCGTTAGTGGTAAAGAGACCCAGTACTTC
>TRBD1|TRBJ1-1|TRBV27|-
CASSYDRYRGNTEAFF
TGTGCCAGCAGCTATGACCGATACAGGGGAAACACTGAAGCTTTCTTT
>-|TRBJ1-1|TRBV19|-
CASSNRVPNTEAFF
TGTGCCAGTAGTAACAGGGTTCCGAACACTGAAGCTTTCTTT
>-|TRBJ1-4|TRBV6-2/TRBV6-3|-
CASSYSVRGEKLFF
TGTGCCAGCAGTTACTCAGTCAGGGGTGAAAAACTGTTTTTT
>TRBD1|TRBJ2-3|TRBV11-3|-
CASRPRTGLTDTQYF
TGTGCCAGCAGACCCCGGACAGGGTTAACAGATACGCAGTATTTT
>-|TRBJ1-3|TRBV7-2|-
CASSLGGAESSGNTIYF
TGTGCCAGCAGCTTAGGGGGAGCCGAGAGCTCTGGAAACACCATATATTTT
>TRBD1|TRBJ1-1|TRBV30|-
CAWGQGASNTEAFF
TGTGCCTGGGGGCAGGGGGCCTCGAACACTGAAGCTTTCTTT
>-|TRBJ2-3|TRBV7-3|-
CASLSRGLRFDTQYF
TGTGCCAGCCTCAGCCGAGGACTTCGATTTGATACGCAGTATTTT
>-|TRBJ2-7|TRBV6-5|-
CASSRVQGGPYEQYF
TGTGCCAGCAGTCGGGTACAAGGGGGACCCTACGAGCAGTACTTC
>-|TRBJ2-5|TRBV5-1|-
CASSLVDSEETQYF
TGCGCCAGCAGCTTGGTTGACTCTGAAGAGACCCAGTACTTC
>-|TRBJ2-3|TRBV11-2|-
CASSFAGDPGDTQYF
TGTGCCAGCAGCTTTGCCGGGGATCCCGGGGATACGCAGTATTTT
>TRBD1|TRBJ2-7|TRBV10-3|-
CAIRGTGGEQYF
TGTGCCATCAGGGGGACAGGGGGCGAGCAGTACTTC
>TRBD1|TRBJ1-2|TRBV6-5|-
CASFQTGGGYGYTF
TGTGCCAGCTTCCAAACAGGGGGCGGTTATGGCTACACCTTC
>-|TRBJ1-1|TRBV28|-
CASSFGEMNTEAFF
TGTGCCAGCAGTTTCGGAGAAATGAACACTGAAGCTTTCTTT
>-|TRBJ1-4|TRBV30|-
CAWTPGQSNEKLFF
TGTGCCTGGACCCCCGGACAGTCTAATGAAAAACTGTTTTTT
>-|TRBJ1-1|TRBV12-3/TRBV12-4|-
CASSFDSEAEAFF
TGTGCCAGCAGTTTCGACAGTGAGGCTGAAGCTTTCTTT
>TRBD2|TRBJ2-1|TRBV2|-
CASSRLAGGHNNEQFF
TGTGCCAGCAGTAGACTAGCGGGGGGGCACAACAATGAGCAGTTCTTC
>TRBD1|TRBJ1-1|TRBV27|-
CASSPRDRGNTEAFF
TGTGCCAGCAGTCCCCGGGACAGGGGGAACACTGAAGCTTTCTTT
>-|TRBJ1-1|TRBV12-5|-
CASGFTDNTEAFF
TGTGCTAGTGGTTTTACAGATAACACTGAAGCTTTCTTT
>-|TRBJ1-2|TRBV7-2|-
CASSQLRDGYTF
TGTGCCAGCAGCCAACTCAGGGATGGCTACACCTTC
>-|TRBJ2-7|TRBV10-3|-
CAITPLPGAYEQYF
TGTGCCATCACCCCCCTGCCCGGGGCCTACGAGCAGTACTTC
>TRBD1|TRBJ2-6|TRBV4-1|once
CASSQYGDRETGANVLTF
TGCGCCAGCAGCCAATACGGAGACAGGGAGACTGGGGCCAACGTCCTGACTTTC
>TRBD1|TRBJ2-5|TRBV3-1/TRBV3-2|-
CASSQDGTGQFQETQYF
TGTGCCAGCAGCCAAGACGGAACGGGACAGTTCCAAGAGACCCAGTACTTC
>TRBD1|TRBJ1-1|TRBV19|-
CASSADRGSVAFF
TGTGCCAGTAGTGCCGACAGGGGGAGTGTAGCTTTCTTT
>-|TRBJ1-3|TRBV6-1|-
CASSAQAGRSGNTIYF
TGTGCCAGCAGTGCCCAAGCAGGCCGATCTGGAAACACCATATATTTT
>-|TRBJ2-2|TRBV4-1|few
CASSRIGTDTGELFF
TGCGCCAGCAGCCGGATTGGGACTGACACCGGGGAGCTGTTTTTT
>-|TRBJ1-1|TRBV9|-
CASSGTGYYGANTEAFF
TGTGCCAGCAGCGGAACGGGCTATTATGGGGCGAACACTGAAGCTTTCTTT
>TRBD1|TRBJ1-5|TRBV6-5|-
CASSYIPTGQPQHF
TGTGCCAGCAGTTACATACCGACAGGGCAGCCCCAGCATTTT
>-|TRBJ2-5|TRBV30|-
CAWSYRDTRTQYF
TGTGCCTGGAGTTATCGGGACACTCGTACCCAGTACTTC
>-|TRBJ2-5|TRBV24-1|-
CATSDSLETQYF
TGTGCCACCAGTGATTCACTAGAAACCCAGTACTTC
>TRBD1|TRBJ1-6|TRBV19|once
CASSGGDRGLLNSPLHF
TGTGCCAGTAGTGGAGGGGACAGGGGGCTGCTAAATTCACCCCTCCACTTT
>-|TRBJ2-1|TRBV6-6|-
CASSPSYNEQFF
TGTGCCAGCAGCCCATCCTACAATGAGCAGTTCTTC